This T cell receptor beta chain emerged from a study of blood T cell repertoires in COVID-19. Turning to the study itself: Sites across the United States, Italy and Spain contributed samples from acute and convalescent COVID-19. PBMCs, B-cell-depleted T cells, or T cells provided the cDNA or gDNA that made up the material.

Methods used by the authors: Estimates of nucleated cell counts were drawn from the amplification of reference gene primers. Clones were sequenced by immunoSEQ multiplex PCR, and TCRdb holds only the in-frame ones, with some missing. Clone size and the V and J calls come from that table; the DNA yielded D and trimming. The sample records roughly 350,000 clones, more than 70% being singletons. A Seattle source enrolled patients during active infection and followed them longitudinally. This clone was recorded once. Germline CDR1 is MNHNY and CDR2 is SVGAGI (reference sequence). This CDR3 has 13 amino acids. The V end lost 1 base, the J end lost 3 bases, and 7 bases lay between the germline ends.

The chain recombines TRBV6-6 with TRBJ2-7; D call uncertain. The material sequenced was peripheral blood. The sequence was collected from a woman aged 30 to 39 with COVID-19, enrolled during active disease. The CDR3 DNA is TGTGCCAGCAGTTACTGGGCAGACTACGAGCAGTACTTC. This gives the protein CASSYWADYEQYF.